A single sample gave rise to the 29 T cell receptor beta chains below, sequenced in a study of blood T cell repertoires in COVID-19. TCRdb's table, derived via immunoSEQ multiplex PCR, lists solely in-frame clones and lacks some. This table holds around 140,000 clones, roughly 81% found once. Material for sequencing was peripheral blood. The source of these receptors is a woman aged 50 to 60 with active or convalescent COVID-19.

The chain couples TRBV5-1 to TRBJ1-1; D is unresolved. CDR3 length equals 17 residues. V lost 2 bases to trimming and J lost 0 bases, with 17 bases between them. Per the germline V gene, CDR1 is SGHRS and CDR2 is YFSETQ. CDR3 DNA sequence: TGCGCCAGCAGCTTTTCCTCAGGATCTCCGATGAACACTGAAGCTTTCTTT. Protein sequence: CASSFSSGSPMNTEAFF.

The chain is built from TRBV2 and TRBJ2-3, with TRBD2 identical over 7 bases. Unmatched junction bases numbered 2, after V lost 8 bases and J lost 0 bases. The germline V gene has CDR1 SNHLY and CDR2 FYNNEI. The CDR3 length is 13 residues. This CDR3 is CASAGESTDTQYF. The CDR3 DNA is TGTGCCAGCGCGGGGGAGAGCACAGATACGCAGTATTTT.

The chain couples TRBV13 to TRBJ1-2; the match to TRBD1 covers 7 bases. In germline, CDR1 is PRHDT, CDR2 FYEKMQ (reference sequence). The CDR3 runs to 13 residues. V lost 6 bases, J lost 8 bases, and 9 bases stayed unmatched. CDR3 protein: CASSIQGIRGYTF. The CDR3 nucleotides read TGTGCCAGCAGTATACAGGGGATTCGGGGCTACACCTTC.

This clone showed up just once. The chain employs TRBV21-1 and TRBJ1-4; the table gives TRBD1 as D, unverified against the DNA. TRBV21-1 is designated a pseudogene. The CDR3 covers 17 residues. Here the CDR3 DNA reads TGTGCCAGCAGCAAAGGGCGCATCGGACAGGGACGTGAAAAACTGTTTTTT. Translating it yields CASSKGRIGQGREKLFF.

The genes are TRBV7-2 and TRBJ1-5; 7 nucleotides align to TRBD1. The CDR3 contains 15 residues. In germline, CDR1 is SGHTA, CDR2 FQGNSA. V lost 1 base, J lost 2 bases, and 2 bases stayed unmatched. The CDR3 here is CASSLGGGGNQPQHF. CDR3 in DNA: TGTGCCAGCAGCTTAGGAGGGGGCGGCAATCAGCCCCAGCATTTT.

In DNA, the CDR3 is TGCAGCGTTGTAGCGGGATTGGAGACCCAGTACTTC. Its translation is CSVVAGLETQYF. The rearrangement uses TRBV29-1 and TRBJ2-5; 8 bases line up with TRBD2. Germline V CDR1 and CDR2: SQVTM, ANQGSEA. V shed 4 bases and J 5 bases; nucleotides not matched to a gene: 3. This CDR3 comprises 12 residues.

This chain connects TRBV14 to TRBJ1-2; the D gene is possibly TRBD1 (5 bases). V was clipped by 4 bases and J by 8 bases, with 14 bases between them. Germline V CDR1 and CDR2: SGHDN, FVKESK. The CDR3 consists of 13 residues. CDR3 sequence reads: CASSPSGGTGYTF. CDR3 sequence (DNA): TGTGCCAGCAGCCCGAGCGGGGGGACGGGCTACACCTTC.

The V gene is TRBV3-1 (or the pseudogene TRBV3-2), the J gene TRBJ2-1; D may be TRBD2 (6 bases). In germline, CDR1 is LGHDT, CDR2 YNNKEL (reference sequence). The CDR3 is made up of 18 amino acids. Trimming removed 5 bases from V and 8 bases from J, with 28 bases in between. This CDR3 reads CASSSGVVYAGLVDEQFF. CDR3 bases: TGTGCCAGCAGCTCGGGGGTCGTTTATGCGGGACTCGTTGATGAGCAGTTCTTC.

V and J are TRBV7-9 and TRBJ2-6; tentative D call: TRBD1 (6 bases). CDR3 length: 16 residues. Germline CDR1 reads SEHNR; CDR2 reads FQNEAQ (reference sequence). V lost 9 bases and J 2 bases, leaving 17 bases between the germline ends. CDR3 residues: CAREPLRGTGANVLTF. The DNA for the CDR3 is TGTGCCAGGGAACCTCTCAGGGGAACTGGGGCCAACGTCCTGACTTTC.

This clone was seen more than once but under ten times. V is TRBV11-3 and J is TRBJ2-5, with 11 bases that match TRBD2. The CDR3 spans 16 residues. Germline loops: CDR1 SGHNT, CDR2 YENEEA. The V and J ends lost 1 base and 5 bases, in that order; junction bases with no gene match: 6. The CDR3 DNA reads TGTGCCAGCAGCTTAGGCCCTAGCGGGGGGATTGAGACCCAGTACTTC. It specifies CASSLGPSGGIETQYF.

This rearrangement joins TRBV5-8 to TRBJ1-2; D not certain. The length of the CDR3 is 11 residues. Trimming took off 4 bases at V and 7 bases at J, with 8 bases between the two ends. The germline V gene encodes CDR1 SGHTS and CDR2 YDEGEE. CDR3 in DNA: TGTGCCAGCAGCCCGATGAGTGGCTACACCTTC. Residues: CASSPMSGYTF.

The V and J genes are TRBV5-5 and TRBJ1-2; 7 bases line up with TRBD1. CDR1 and CDR2 (germline): SGHKS, YYEKEE (reference sequence). J lost 4 bases, V lost 0 bases, and 9 bases had no gene match. This CDR3 has 16 amino acids. The CDR3 DNA reads TGTGCCAGCAGCTTGGCCTCCGACAGGGTGTCCTATGGCTACACCTTC. This codes for CASSLASDRVSYGYTF.

This clone was seen only a few times. The genes are TRBV7-6 and TRBJ2-1; the D gene is possibly TRBD2 (6 bases). CDR3 size: 15 residues. Germline V gene lookup returns CDR1 SGHVS and CDR2 FNYEAQ. V was trimmed by 5 bases and J by 7 bases, leaving 18 bases between them. The CDR3 nucleotides read TGTGCCAGCAGCGACACCTACAGGAGGGCTAATGAGCAGTTCTTC. Its translation: CASSDTYRRANEQFF. Combining the CDR3 with reference TRBV7-6 and TRBJ2-1 gives the whole variable domain GAGVSQSPRYKVTKRGQDVALRCDPISGHVSLYWYRQALGQGPEFLTYFNYEAQQDKSGLPNDRFSAERPEGSISTLTIQRTEQRDSAMYRCASSDTYRRANEQFFGPGTRLTVL.

The genes are TRBV4-3 and TRBJ2-7, with 8 bases aligning to TRBD1. This CDR3 region has 15 residues. Losses at the gene ends were 0 bases for V and 2 bases for J; bases not matched to a gene: 3. Germline lookup yields CDR1 LGHNA and CDR2 YSLEER. The CDR3 sequence: CASSQDDRGTYEQYF. The CDR3 bases are TGCGCCAGCAGCCAAGACGACAGGGGAACCTACGAGCAGTACTTC.

This chain links TRBV28 with TRBJ1-2; weak D call: TRBD1 (6 bases). Trimming cost V 6 bases and J 5 bases, with 10 bases left between them. In germline, CDR1 is MDHEN, CDR2 SYDVKM. CDR3 length: 12 residues. The CDR3 DNA follows: TGTGCCAGCAGCAGGGGTAGATATGGCTACACCTTC. Residues: CASSRGRYGYTF.

The chain joins TRBV7-2 to TRBJ2-3; no definite D call. V lost 5 bases and J lost 2, with 14 bases in between. This CDR3 is built from 15 residues. Germline CDR1 is SGHTA and CDR2 is FQGNSA. The CDR3 loop is CASSPLTVSTDTQYF. CDR3 bases: TGTGCCAGCAGCCCTCTAACTGTTTCCACAGATACGCAGTATTTT.

This rearrangement joins TRBV7-3 to TRBJ2-3, with 7 bases that match TRBD2. V lost 0 bases to trimming and J lost 2 bases; unmatched junction nucleotides: 11. Per germline, CDR1 SGHTA and CDR2 FQGTGA. This CDR3 is 18 amino acids long. CDR3 DNA: TGTGCCAGCAGCTTAACGGCGGCGGGCGGGGGAGCCACAGATACGCAGTATTTT. As protein: CASSLTAAGGGATDTQYF.

V and J are TRBV7-7 and TRBJ2-2, with 7 bases fitting TRBD2. Trimming at V came to 3 bases and at J to 4 bases, leaving 8 bases not matched to a gene. Germline CDR1 SSHAT, CDR2 FNYEAQ (reference sequence). The CDR3 runs to 16 residues. The CDR3 bases are TGTGCCAGCAGCTTTTCCCCCGGGGAGGGCACCGGGGAGCTGTTTTTT. It translates to CASSFSPGEGTGELFF.

The chain has TRBV4-2 and TRBJ2-6; TRBD2 matches 10 bases. The J segment lost 0 bases and the V segment lost 3 bases, leaving 5 bases of the junction unmatched. Germline values: CDR1 LGHNA, CDR2 YNFKEQ. The CDR3 contains 18 residues. CDR3 coding DNA: TGTGCCAGCAGCCAGAGCCTAGCGGGAGCCTCTGGGGCCAACGTCCTGACTTTC. Residues: CASSQSLAGASGANVLTF.

The chain combines TRBV25-1 with TRBJ2-3; D is ambiguous. V was shortened by 5 bases and J by 0 bases, with 9 bases between the two germline ends. CDR1 MGHDK and CDR2 SYGVNS come from the germline V gene. The CDR3 has 14 amino acids. For the CDR3, the DNA is TGTGCCAGCAGTCTCACGGAGAGCACAGATACGCAGTATTTT. It specifies CASSLTESTDTQYF. Supplemented by reference TRBV25-1 and TRBJ2-3, the full variable domain reads EADIYQTPRYLVIGTGKKITLECSQTMGHDKMYWYQQDPGMELHLIHYSYGVNSTEKGDLSSESTVSRIRTEHFPLTLESARPSHTSQYLCASSLTESTDTQYFGPGTRLTVL.

The chain employs TRBV5-5 and TRBJ1-1; TRBD1 aligns across 8 bases. V dropped 5 bases and J dropped 0; count of bases not matched to a gene: 0. Germline lookup yields CDR1 SGHKS and CDR2 YYEKEE (reference sequence). The CDR3 is 13 residues long. This CDR3 reads CASRTGVNTEAFF. DNA of the CDR3: TGTGCCAGCAGGACAGGGGTGAACACTGAAGCTTTCTTT.

The rearrangement uses TRBV12-3 or TRBV12-4 and TRBJ2-2; D is unclear. The CDR3 runs 12 residues. Trimming pared 7 bases from V and 2 bases from J, leaving 5 bases between. Here the CDR3 DNA reads TGTGCCAGCAATCTTAACACCGGGGAGCTGTTTTTT. Translating gives CASNLNTGELFF.

V and J are TRBV9 and TRBJ1-4, with D hard to call. Germline V gene lookup returns CDR1 SGDLS and CDR2 YYNGEE. Trimming pared 0 bases from V and 6 bases from J, leaving 6 bases between. This CDR3 region has 13 residues. The CDR3 here is CASSVGFDEKLFF. In DNA, the CDR3 is TGTGCCAGCAGCGTAGGTTTCGATGAAAAACTGTTTTTT.

The CDR3 is CASSLGFQGPLKEQYF. CDR3 nucleotide sequence: TGTGCCAGCAGCTTAGGTTTCCAGGGTCCCCTCAAGGAGCAGTACTTC. The genes are TRBV11-2 and TRBJ2-7, with a tentative D call TRBD1 (5 bases). Germline V gene sequence: CDR1 SGHAT, CDR2 FQNNGV. The CDR3 loop spans 16 amino acids. V shed 1 base and J shed 7 bases, with 20 bases lying between them. The variable domain in full, completed from reference TRBV11-2 and TRBJ2-7, reads EAGVAQSPRYKIIEKRQSVAFWCNPISGHATLYWYQQILGQGPKLLIQFQNNGVVDDSQLPKDRFSAERLKGVDSTLKIQPAKLEDSAVYLCASSLGFQGPLKEQYFGPGTRLTVT.

This CDR3 is CASSRRAGGYNSPLHF. The DNA of the CDR3 is TGTGCCAGCAGCCGGAGGGCAGGGGGCTATAATTCACCCCTCCACTTT. The chain combines TRBV7-2 with TRBJ1-6, with 7 nucleotides matching TRBD1. Germline CDR1 SGHTA, CDR2 FQGNSA. The CDR3 totals 16 residues. The trim removed 5 bases at V and 3 bases at J, leaving 7 bases unmatched.

The chain carries TRBV5-1 and TRBJ1-2, with 8 bases identical to TRBD1. The CDR3 consists of 14 residues. Looked up from germline, CDR1 is SGHRS and CDR2 is YFSETQ. J was trimmed by 6 bases and V by 2 bases; bases with no gene match: 6. CDR3 sequence (DNA): TGCGCCAGCAGCTTAAGGACAGGGATACATGGCTACACCTTC. This translates into CASSLRTGIHGYTF.

The chain uses TRBV7-8 and TRBJ2-3, with 10 bases matching TRBD1. Looked up from germline, CDR1 is SGHVS and CDR2 is FQNEAQ. CDR3 length: 17 residues. Germline trimming cut 6 bases from V and 3 bases from J; bases unmatched to any gene: 12. The CDR3 reads CASSKWIDRGRTDTQYF. The CDR3 DNA follows: TGTGCCAGCAGTAAATGGATCGACAGGGGGCGGACAGATACGCAGTATTTT.

The chain couples TRBV4-3 to TRBJ2-7, with D unresolved. V lost 0 bases and J lost 5, with 14 bases in between. The CDR3 has 15 residues. Germline V gene sequence: CDR1 LGHNA, CDR2 YSLEER. CDR3 residues: CASSQDRLQADEQYF. The CDR3 DNA reads as TGCGCCAGCAGCCAAGATCGGCTTCAGGCAGACGAGCAGTACTTC.

CDR3 in amino acids: CASSQVSRAEQYF. The CDR3 coding sequence is TGTGCCAGCAGCCAAGTGTCCAGGGCGGAGCAGTACTTC. The V call is TRBV3-1 (or the pseudogene TRBV3-2), the J call TRBJ2-7, with D maybe TRBD1 (5 bases). Germline CDR1 is LGHDT and CDR2 is YNNKEL (reference sequence). The V end was cut by 1 base, the J end by 7 bases, with 11 bases between. The CDR3 runs 13 residues.